These 27 T cell receptor beta chains were all obtained from the same sample, sequenced in a study of blood T cells in healthy people across ages (dated by TCRdb to about 2015). Libraries were made using 5' RACE. Instrument used: Illumina HiSeq 2500. A second about 6 to 11 cycle PCR used a sample-barcoded 5' primer and a J-beta primer mix. TCRdb redid the processing of the public reads, applying fastp at Q25 and MiXCR, and retained in-frame beta chains. Rows with a matching CDR3 protein are joined into one entry that keeps the most common DNA and genes. Recorded for this sample are 590,000 or so distinct CDR3 sequences; approximately 30% of them occurred a single time. The ten largest clones add up to 15% to 19% of the sample. Sequencing was done on a sample of blood. The receptors were sampled from a woman older than 75 in good health.

This clonotype has at least ten counts. The chain couples TRBV5-1 to TRBJ2-3; 9 bases are a match to TRBD2. CDR1 and CDR2 from the germline V gene are SGHRS and YFSETQ. Losses at the gene ends were 2 bases for V and 4 bases for J; bases not matched to a gene: 5. This CDR3 is 15 amino acids long. The CDR3 DNA reads as TGCGCCAGCAGCTTTATAGCGGGGGAAGCAGATACGCAGTATTTT. The encoded protein is CASSFIAGEADTQYF.

This clonotype was seen at least ten times. The chain combines TRBV20-1 with TRBJ2-7; D not certain. V dropped 3 bases and J dropped 6 bases, with 9 bases sitting between them. The CDR3 contains 11 residues. The germline V gene encodes CDR1 DFQATT and CDR2 SNEGSKA (reference sequence). CDR3 sequence (DNA): TGCAGTGCTAGTCCCTCCCCCGAGCAGTACTTC. It translates to CSASPSPEQYF.

In the case of this clonotype: This could be a read error, since a much larger clone is one nucleotide away. CDR3 nucleotide sequence: TGTGACATCAGTGAGTCAGGAGGGTCCTATGGCTACACCTTC. Translating gives CDISESGGSYGYTF. J is TRBJ1-2 and V is TRBV10-3; D is unresolved. The CDR3 covers 14 residues. Per germline, CDR1 ENHRY and CDR2 SYGVKD.

Comment on this clonotype: This may come from a read error, since a much larger clone is one base off. This chain uses TRBV30 with TRBJ1-2; D is possibly TRBD1 (5 bases). The germline V and J ends were trimmed by 2 bases and 13 bases, with 17 bases remaining between them. The CDR3 contains 12 residues. CDR1 and CDR2 (germline): GTSNPN, SVGIG (reference sequence). CDR3 nucleotides: TGTGCCTGGAGTTCTATCGGGGCACTCGGCACCTTC. Residues: CAWSSIGALGTF.

This clonotype was seen a few times. The V call is TRBV5-1, the J call TRBJ2-2; D is perhaps TRBD1 (6 bases). This CDR3 has 18 amino acids. CDR1 and CDR2 (germline): SGHRS, YFSETQ. V gave up 0 bases and J gave up 0 bases, with 15 bases separating them. The chain's CDR3 is CASSLGPTGFANTGELFF. CDR3 sequence (DNA): TGCGCCAGCAGCTTGGGACCGACAGGATTCGCGAACACCGGGGAGCTGTTTTTT.

The chain carries TRBV30 and TRBJ1-5, with no clear D. The germline V gene has CDR1 GTSNPN and CDR2 SVGIG (reference sequence). The CDR3 has 13 amino acids. V was shortened by 3 bases and J by 5 bases, with 11 bases between the two germline ends. This CDR3 reads CAWSQGLDQPQHF. In DNA form, the CDR3 reads TGTGCCTGGAGCCAAGGTCTGGATCAGCCCCAGCATTTT.

Ten or more counts support this clonotype. The chain couples TRBV9 to TRBJ2-1, with 11 positions matching TRBD2. Germline-derived CDR1 and CDR2 are SGDLS and YYNGEE. V was clipped by 3 bases and J by 5 bases; unmatched bases: 4. The CDR3 covers 15 residues. CDR3 bases: TGTGCCAGCAGCGCTAGCGGGGGGCTACACAATGAGCAGTTCTTC. Translating it yields CASSASGGLHNEQFF.

This clonotype has a count of ten or more. CDR3 nucleotides: TGTGCCAGCTCACCTACCAAGGGGATTGCTAACTATGGCTACACCTTC. This codes for CASSPTKGIANYGYTF. The chain has TRBV18 and TRBJ1-2; TRBD1 might be the D (5 bases). Trimming took 3 bases from V and 0 from J, leaving 14 bases between them. CDR1 is KGHSH, CDR2 LQKENI, per germline. The CDR3 spans 16 residues.

This chain connects TRBV18 to TRBJ1-1; D call uncertain. The V gene lost 4 bases and the J gene lost 2 bases, with 14 bases spanning the gap. The germline gives CDR1 KGHSH, CDR2 LQKENI. The CDR3 has 15 residues. CDR3 loop: CASSRLPDGNTEAFF. CDR3 nucleotide sequence: TGTGCCAGCTCACGCCTCCCGGACGGCAACACTGAAGCTTTCTTT. Looking up the rest from reference TRBV18 and TRBJ1-1 gives the full variable domain: NAGVMQNPRHLVRRRGQEARLRCSPMKGHSHVYWYRQLPEEGLKFMVYLQKENIIDESGMPKERFSAEFPKEGPSILRIQQVVRGDSAAYFCASSRLPDGNTEAFFGQGTRLTVV.

About this clonotype itself: One junction end disagrees with the germline gene, perhaps due to a read error. The rearrangement joins TRBV24-1 to TRBJ1-1; D not resolved. The CDR3 runs to 13 residues. Per the germline V gene, CDR1 is KGHDR and CDR2 is SFDVKD. The CDR3 DNA reads TGTGCCACAGGCCGGTACATGAACGCTGAAGCTTTCTTT. As protein: CATGRYMNAEAFF.

A remark on this clonotype: Just one base apart from a much larger clone, this may be a read error. V usage is TRBV5-1 and J usage is TRBJ1-1; TRBD1 is a possible D gene (6 bases). V lost 0 bases and J 1 base, leaving 7 bases between the germline ends. Germline CDR1 and CDR2: SGHRS and YFSETQ. The length of the CDR3 is 14 residues. CDR3 amino acids: CASSLAQGNTEAFF. The CDR3 DNA reads as TGCGCCAGCAGCTTGGCACAGGGGAACACTGAAGCTTTCTTT.

The DNA of the CDR3 is TGTGCCAGCAGTCGCCTGGGACAGGGGGAAAGCTCTGGGGCCAACGTCCTGACTTTC. Protein sequence: CASSRLGQGESSGANVLTF. The gene calls are TRBV6-1 and TRBJ2-6, with 11 nucleotides matching TRBD1. The CDR3 length is 19 residues. V gave up 5 bases and J gave up 0 bases; unmatched junction bases: 9. Germline V gene lookup returns CDR1 MNHNS and CDR2 SASEGT.

The table lists this clonotype with a few counts. This chain connects TRBV9 to TRBJ2-5, with D unclear. Deletions cut 0 bases from V and 11 bases from J, with 20 bases between. This CDR3 is 15 amino acids long. CDR1 is SGDLS and CDR2 is YYNGEE in the germline V gene. CDR3 sequence (DNA): TGTGCCAGCAGCGTAGTACCTACGGAGTACAATGAGCAGTACTTC. Translated, it gives CASSVVPTEYNEQYF.

This clonotype occurred many times. J is TRBJ2-5 and V is TRBV20-1; TRBD1 might be the D (7 bases). The CDR3 runs 15 residues. The germline V gene encodes CDR1 DFQATT and CDR2 SNEGSKA (reference sequence). Trimming pared 2 bases from V and 1 base from J, leaving 14 bases between. In DNA form, the CDR3 reads TGCAGTGCTAGACGGGGACAGACTAGCCAAGAGACCCAGTACTTC. The encoded protein is CSARRGQTSQETQYF.

The table lists this clonotype with many counts. The rearrangement joins TRBV6-1 to TRBJ2-3; D is ambiguous. Germline V lookup: CDR1 MNHNS, CDR2 SASEGT. Trimming stripped 3 bases from V and 11 bases from J, with 12 bases between. This CDR3 is 12 amino acids long. The CDR3 loop reads CASSDLTGLQYF. CDR3 in DNA: TGTGCCAGCAGTGATTTAACTGGTTTGCAGTATTTT.

This clonotype was found many times. The rearrangement links TRBV4-2 to TRBJ2-1, with TRBD2 matching 7 bases. CDR1 LGHNA and CDR2 YNFKEQ come from the germline V gene. The J segment lost 9 bases and the V segment lost 1 base, leaving 12 bases of the junction unmatched. CDR3 length equals 16 residues. CDR3 DNA sequence: TGTGCCAGCAGCCAAGGCCCCGCGGGGGAGTCTGCTGAGCAGTTCTTC. This translates into CASSQGPAGESAEQFF.

This clonotype was counted a few times. This chain connects TRBV2 to TRBJ1-1, with a possible D match to TRBD1 (5 bases). Germline CDR1 reads SNHLY; CDR2 reads FYNNEI. The CDR3 is 13 amino acids. V was cut by 10 bases and J by 1 base, with 13 bases left in between. The CDR3 reads CATKDRGNTEAFF. The CDR3, as DNA: TGTGCCACCAAGGATAGGGGGAACACTGAAGCTTTCTTT.

This clonotype was picked up a small number of times. The chain carries TRBV6-2 or TRBV6-3 and TRBJ1-5; D is ambiguous. Per germline, CDR1 MNHEY and CDR2 SVGEGT. CDR3 length equals 14 residues. The ends were cut back, 0 bases at V and 2 bases at J, with 5 bases in the middle. The CDR3 nucleotides read TGTGCCAGCAGTTACTCTCCGGGCAATCAGCCCCAGCATTTT. Translating gives CASSYSPGNQPQHF.

This clonotype was detected ten times or more. The V call is TRBV27, the J call TRBJ2-4; 8 bases match TRBD1. Germline CDR1 reads MNHEY; CDR2 reads SMNVEV (reference sequence). The CDR3 loop spans 15 amino acids. The V gene end was trimmed by 6 bases and the J gene end by 2 bases; junction bases not matched to a gene: 6. CDR3 protein: CASSSRTGTKNIQYF. DNA for the CDR3: TGTGCCAGCAGCTCCAGGACAGGGACCAAAAACATTCAGTACTTC.

This clonotype showed up many times. This sequence joins TRBV5-1 and TRBJ2-3, with unresolved D. The CDR3 runs to 15 residues. The V gene lost 0 bases and the J gene lost 0 bases, with 8 bases spanning the gap. Germline CDR1 and CDR2: SGHRS and YFSETQ. The CDR3 DNA follows: TGCGCCAGCAGCTTGGAAGGCGCGAGCACAGATACGCAGTATTTT. Protein sequence: CASSLEGASTDTQYF.

This clonotype was counted at least ten times. The chain couples TRBV6-2 or TRBV6-3 to TRBJ1-5, with no clear D. Trimming removed 4 bases at V and 6 bases at J, with 16 bases between. This CDR3 is 15 amino acids long. CDR1 MNHEY and CDR2 SVGEGT come from the germline V gene. The CDR3 sequence is CASSSHDPPFQPQHF. The CDR3 DNA sequence: TGTGCCAGCAGTTCCCACGATCCCCCGTTTCAGCCCCAGCATTTT.

A few counts support this clonotype. The V and J genes are TRBV2 and TRBJ1-5, with D uncertain. Trimming cost V 1 base and J 9 bases, with 16 bases left between them. The CDR3 covers 15 residues. From germline, CDR1 is SNHLY and CDR2 FYNNEI. CDR3 in amino acids: CASSEDTGIFRPQHF. Here the CDR3 DNA reads TGTGCCAGCAGTGAAGACACGGGAATATTTCGGCCCCAGCATTTT.

The table lists this clonotype with a few counts. The chain links TRBV5-1 to TRBJ2-3; tentative D call: TRBD2 (6 bases). V was shortened by 5 bases and J by 6 bases, with 19 bases between the two germline ends. Germline values: CDR1 SGHRS, CDR2 YFSETQ. The CDR3 runs 15 residues. The CDR3 is CASRKGLQTSDTQYF. CDR3 in DNA: TGCGCCAGCAGAAAGGGACTTCAGACGAGTGATACGCAGTATTTT.

This clonotype was detected ten times or more. This rearrangement joins TRBV9 to TRBJ2-5, with TRBD2 identical over 9 bases. Germline CDR1 and CDR2: SGDLS and YYNGEE. CDR3 size: 16 residues. V was pared by 0 bases and J by 1 base, with 4 bases of the junction left unmatched. CDR3 sequence reads: CASSVGTSASQETQYF. CDR3 DNA sequence: TGTGCCAGCAGCGTAGGGACTAGCGCATCCCAAGAGACCCAGTACTTC.

Comments on this clonotype: A read error may explain this, as a much larger clone is one base away. This rearrangement joins TRBV28 to TRBJ1-2; D possibly corresponds to TRBD1 (6 bases). This CDR3 spans 15 amino acids. Per the germline V gene, CDR1 is MDHEN and CDR2 is SYDVKM. The CDR3 nucleotides are TGTGCCGGCAGCAAGGGGGGAGCTAGTAACTATGGCTACACCTTC. Protein sequence: CAGSKGGASNYGYTF.

The rearrangement uses TRBV7-2 and TRBJ1-2, with D possibly matching TRBD1 (5 bases). The CDR3 has 12 amino acids. CDR1 and CDR2 from the germline V gene are SGHTA and FQGNSA. The V and J ends lost 2 bases and 8 bases respectively, with 9 bases between them. DNA for the CDR3: TGTGCCAGCAGCTTAAACAGGTTGGGCTACACCTTC. This translates into CASSLNRLGYTF.

There are many counts of this clonotype. The V call is TRBV6-6, the J call TRBJ2-7; D unclear. Germline V gene sequence: CDR1 MNHNY, CDR2 SVGAGI (reference sequence). V lost 10 bases and J 1 base, leaving 8 bases between the germline ends. This CDR3 is built from 11 residues. Here the CDR3 reads CATSESYEQYF. In nucleotides, the CDR3 is TGTGCCACCTCAGAGTCCTACGAGCAGTACTTC.